This TCR beta chain was documented in a study of blood T cell repertoires in COVID-19. Study context: PBMCs, B-cell-depleted T cells, or T cells provided the cDNA or gDNA that made up the material.

Assay used: immunoSEQ multiplex PCR; TCRdb lists only in-frame clones, some missing. The sample holds some 460,000 clones; around 90% are singletons and the top ten take about 0.7%. The receptor was derived from a woman aged 18 to 35 who had recovered from COVID-19. Sequences were obtained from PBMCs or T cells enriched from blood (not recorded which).

CDR3 amino acids: CASSYLPGGANGELFF. The CDR3 DNA is TGTGCCAGCAGCTACCTCCCAGGGGGCGCAAACGGGGAGCTGTTTTTT. The chain uses TRBV27 and TRBJ2-2; TRBD1 matches at 8 bases. V was pared by 6 bases and J by 7 bases, with 13 bases of the junction left unmatched. CDR3 length: 16 residues. The germline V gene encodes CDR1 MNHEY and CDR2 SMNVEV (reference sequence).